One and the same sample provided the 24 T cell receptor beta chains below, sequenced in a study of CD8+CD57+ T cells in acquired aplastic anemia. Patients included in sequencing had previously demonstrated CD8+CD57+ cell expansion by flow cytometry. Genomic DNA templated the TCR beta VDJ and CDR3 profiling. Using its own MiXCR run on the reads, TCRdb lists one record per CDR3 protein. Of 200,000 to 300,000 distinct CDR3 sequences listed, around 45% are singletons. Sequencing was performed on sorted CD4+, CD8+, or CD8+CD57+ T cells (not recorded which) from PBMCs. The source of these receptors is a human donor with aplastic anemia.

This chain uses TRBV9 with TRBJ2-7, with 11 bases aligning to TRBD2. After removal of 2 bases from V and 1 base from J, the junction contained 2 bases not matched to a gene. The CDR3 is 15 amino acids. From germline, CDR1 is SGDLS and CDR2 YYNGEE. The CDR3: CASSVTSGKSYEQYF. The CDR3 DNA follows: TGTGCCAGCAGCGTGACTAGCGGGAAGTCCTACGAGCAGTACTTC.

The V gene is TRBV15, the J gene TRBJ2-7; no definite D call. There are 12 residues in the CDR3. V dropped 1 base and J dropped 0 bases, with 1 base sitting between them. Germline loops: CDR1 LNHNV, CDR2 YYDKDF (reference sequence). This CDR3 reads CATSRGSYEQYF. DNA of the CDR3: TGTGCCACCAGCAGAGGCTCCTACGAGCAGTACTTC.

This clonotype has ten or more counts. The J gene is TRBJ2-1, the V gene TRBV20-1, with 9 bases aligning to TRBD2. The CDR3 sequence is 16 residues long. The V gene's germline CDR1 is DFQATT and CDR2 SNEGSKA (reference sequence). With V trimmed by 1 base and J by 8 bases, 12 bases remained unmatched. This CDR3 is CSARGRAGTSPHEQFF. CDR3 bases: TGCAGTGCTAGAGGTAGAGCCGGGACTAGCCCCCATGAGCAGTTCTTC.

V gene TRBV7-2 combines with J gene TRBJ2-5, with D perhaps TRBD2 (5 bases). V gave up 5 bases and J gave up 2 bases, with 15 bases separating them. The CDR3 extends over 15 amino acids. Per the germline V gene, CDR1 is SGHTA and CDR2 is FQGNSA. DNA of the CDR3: TGTGCCAGCAGCCCCGGGTCGGGCGGGCAAGAGACCCAGTACTTC. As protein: CASSPGSGGQETQYF.

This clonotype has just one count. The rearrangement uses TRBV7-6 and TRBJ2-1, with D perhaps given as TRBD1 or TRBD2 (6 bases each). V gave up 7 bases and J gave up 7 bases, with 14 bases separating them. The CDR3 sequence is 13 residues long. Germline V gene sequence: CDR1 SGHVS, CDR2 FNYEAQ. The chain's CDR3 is CASTGQGGNEQFF. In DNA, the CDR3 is TGTGCCAGCACAGGGCAAGGGGGGAATGAGCAGTTCTTC.

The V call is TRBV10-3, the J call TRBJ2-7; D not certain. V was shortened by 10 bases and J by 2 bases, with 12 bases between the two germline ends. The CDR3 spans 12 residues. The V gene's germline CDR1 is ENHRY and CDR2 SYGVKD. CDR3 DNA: TGTGCCACACAAACGAAGGCCTACGAGCAGTACTTC. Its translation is CATQTKAYEQYF.

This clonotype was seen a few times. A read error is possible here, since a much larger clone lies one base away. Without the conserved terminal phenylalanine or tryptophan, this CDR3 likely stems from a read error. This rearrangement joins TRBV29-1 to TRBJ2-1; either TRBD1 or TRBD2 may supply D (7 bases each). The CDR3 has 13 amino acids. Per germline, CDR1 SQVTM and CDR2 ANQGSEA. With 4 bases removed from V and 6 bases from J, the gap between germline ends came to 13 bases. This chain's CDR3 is CSVAGGLTNEQFS. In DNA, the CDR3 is TGCAGCGTTGCAGGGGGACTAACCAATGAGCAGTTCTCC.

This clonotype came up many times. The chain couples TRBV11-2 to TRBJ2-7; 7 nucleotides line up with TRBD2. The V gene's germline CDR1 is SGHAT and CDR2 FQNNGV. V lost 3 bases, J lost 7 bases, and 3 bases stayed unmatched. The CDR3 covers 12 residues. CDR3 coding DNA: TGTGCCAGCAGCTTTGGAGCGGGAGAGCAGTACTTC. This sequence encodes CASSFGAGEQYF.

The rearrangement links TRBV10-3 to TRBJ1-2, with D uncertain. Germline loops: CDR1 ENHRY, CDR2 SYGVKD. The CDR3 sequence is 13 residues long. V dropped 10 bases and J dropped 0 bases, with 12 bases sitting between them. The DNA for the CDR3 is TGTGCCAGCAGCGAGACCGCTAACTATGGCTACACCTTC. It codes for CASSETANYGYTF.

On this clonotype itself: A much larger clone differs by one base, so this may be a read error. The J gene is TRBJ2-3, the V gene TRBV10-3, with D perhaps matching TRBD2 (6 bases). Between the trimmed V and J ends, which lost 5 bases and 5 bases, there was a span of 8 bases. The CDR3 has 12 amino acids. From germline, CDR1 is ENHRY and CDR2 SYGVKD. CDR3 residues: CAISYGGDTQYF. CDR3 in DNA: TGTGCCATCAGTTACGGGGGAGATACGCAGTATTTT.

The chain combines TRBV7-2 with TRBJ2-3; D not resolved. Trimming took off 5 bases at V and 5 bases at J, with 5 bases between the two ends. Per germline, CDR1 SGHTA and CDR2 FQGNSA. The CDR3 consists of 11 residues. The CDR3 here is CASSPQDTQYF. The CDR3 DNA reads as TGTGCCAGCAGCCCTCAAGATACGCAGTATTTT. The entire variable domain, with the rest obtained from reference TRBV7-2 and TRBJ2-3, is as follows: GAGVSQSPSNKVTEKGKDVELRCDPISGHTALYWYRQSLGQGLEFLIYFQGNSAPDKSGLPSDRFSAERTGGSVSTLTIQRTQQEDSAVYLCASSPQDTQYFGPGTRLTVL.

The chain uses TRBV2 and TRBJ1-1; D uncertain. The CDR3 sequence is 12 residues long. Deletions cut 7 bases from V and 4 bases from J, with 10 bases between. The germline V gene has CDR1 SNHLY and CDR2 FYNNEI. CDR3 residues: CASTWGFTEAFF. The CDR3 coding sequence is TGTGCCAGCACGTGGGGATTCACTGAAGCTTTCTTT.

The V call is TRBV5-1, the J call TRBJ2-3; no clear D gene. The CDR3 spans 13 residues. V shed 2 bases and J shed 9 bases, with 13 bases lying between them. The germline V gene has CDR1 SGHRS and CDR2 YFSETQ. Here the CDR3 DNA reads TGCGCCAGCAGCTTAGACGGTTTAGGGACGCAGTATTTT. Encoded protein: CASSLDGLGTQYF.

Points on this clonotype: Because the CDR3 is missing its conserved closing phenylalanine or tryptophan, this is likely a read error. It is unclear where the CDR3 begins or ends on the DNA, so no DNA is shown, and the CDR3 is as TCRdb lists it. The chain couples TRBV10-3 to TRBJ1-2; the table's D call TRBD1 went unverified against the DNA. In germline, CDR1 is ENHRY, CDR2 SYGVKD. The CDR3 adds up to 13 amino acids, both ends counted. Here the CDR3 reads CAISGRQGYGYIL.

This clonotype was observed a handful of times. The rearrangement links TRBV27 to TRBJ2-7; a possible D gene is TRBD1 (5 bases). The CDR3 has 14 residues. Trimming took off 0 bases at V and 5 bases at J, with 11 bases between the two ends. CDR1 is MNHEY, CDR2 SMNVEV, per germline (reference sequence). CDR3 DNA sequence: TGTGCCAGCAGTTTATCTGACAGCTTGGACGAGCAGTACTTC. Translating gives CASSLSDSLDEQYF.

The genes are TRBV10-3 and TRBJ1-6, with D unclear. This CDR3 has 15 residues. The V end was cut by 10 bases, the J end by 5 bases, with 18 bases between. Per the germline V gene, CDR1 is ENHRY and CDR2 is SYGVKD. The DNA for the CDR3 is TGTGCCAGCAATTACGGGCCGGAGAATAATTCACCCCTCCACTTT. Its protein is CASNYGPENNSPLHF.

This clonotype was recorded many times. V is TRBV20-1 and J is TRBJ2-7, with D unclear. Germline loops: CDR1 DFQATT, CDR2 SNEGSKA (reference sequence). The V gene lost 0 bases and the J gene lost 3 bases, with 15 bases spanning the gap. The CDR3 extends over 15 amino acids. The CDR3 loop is CSARDRARSGYEQYF. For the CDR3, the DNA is TGCAGTGCTAGAGATCGGGCGCGATCGGGCTACGAGCAGTACTTC.

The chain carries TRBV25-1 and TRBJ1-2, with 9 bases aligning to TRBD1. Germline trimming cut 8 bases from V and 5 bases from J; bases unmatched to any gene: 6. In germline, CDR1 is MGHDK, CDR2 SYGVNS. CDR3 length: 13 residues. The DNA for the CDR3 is TGTGCCAGCGCCACAGGGGGCGGGTATGGCTACACCTTC. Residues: CASATGGGYGYTF.

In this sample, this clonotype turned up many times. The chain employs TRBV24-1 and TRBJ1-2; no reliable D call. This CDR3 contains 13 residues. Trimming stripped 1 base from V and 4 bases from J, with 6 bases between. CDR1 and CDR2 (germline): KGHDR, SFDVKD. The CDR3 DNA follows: TGTGCCACCAGTGATTTAGCCTTCTATGGCTACACCTTC. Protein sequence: CATSDLAFYGYTF.

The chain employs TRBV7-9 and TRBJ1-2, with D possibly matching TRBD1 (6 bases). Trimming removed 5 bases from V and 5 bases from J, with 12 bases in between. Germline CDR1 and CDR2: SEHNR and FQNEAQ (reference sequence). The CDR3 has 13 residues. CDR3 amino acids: CASSGGSFYGYTF. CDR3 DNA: TGTGCCAGCAGCGGGGGCAGTTTTTATGGCTACACCTTC.

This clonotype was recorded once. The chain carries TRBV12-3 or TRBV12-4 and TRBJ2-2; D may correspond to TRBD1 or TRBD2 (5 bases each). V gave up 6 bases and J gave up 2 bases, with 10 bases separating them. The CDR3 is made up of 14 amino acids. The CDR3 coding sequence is TGTGCCAGCAGGACGGGACGTAACACCGGGGAGCTGTTTTTT. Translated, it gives CASRTGRNTGELFF.

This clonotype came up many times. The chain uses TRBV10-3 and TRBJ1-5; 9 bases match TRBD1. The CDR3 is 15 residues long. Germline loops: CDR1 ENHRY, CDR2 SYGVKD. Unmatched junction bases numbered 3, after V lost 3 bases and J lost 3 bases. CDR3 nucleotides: TGTGCCATCAGTGATCGGGACAGGGACAATCAGCCCCAGCATTTT. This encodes CAISDRDRDNQPQHF.

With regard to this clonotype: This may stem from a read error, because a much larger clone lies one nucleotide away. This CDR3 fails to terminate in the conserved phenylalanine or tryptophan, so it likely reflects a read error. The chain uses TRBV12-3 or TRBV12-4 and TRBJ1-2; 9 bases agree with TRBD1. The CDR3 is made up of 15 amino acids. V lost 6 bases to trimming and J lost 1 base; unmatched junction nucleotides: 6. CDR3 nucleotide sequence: TGTGCCAGCAGGGCACAGGGGGCAATTAACTATGGCTACACCTCC. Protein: CASRAQGAINYGYTS.

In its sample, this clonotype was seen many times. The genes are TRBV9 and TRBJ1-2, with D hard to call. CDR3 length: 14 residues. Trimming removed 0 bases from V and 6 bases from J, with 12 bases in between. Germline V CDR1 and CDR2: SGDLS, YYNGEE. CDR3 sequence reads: CASSVGLTSNGYTF. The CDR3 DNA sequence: TGTGCCAGCAGCGTAGGGTTGACCTCTAATGGCTACACCTTC.